Below are 26 T cell receptor beta chains sequenced from a single sample in a study of tumor and adjacent non-tumor tissue in lung cancer. RNA was extracted from bulk tissue without any cell sorting. This non-tumor lung sample came from over 3 cm beyond the tumor edge. Three rounds of nested PCR, following a modified ARM-PCR protocol, produced the TCRbeta library. TCRdb reanalysed the multiplex PCR reads using MiXCR and keeps one entry per CDR3 protein. The sample consists of 60,000 to 100,000 distinct CDR3 sequences, 76% of them appearing once. Material: distant non-tumor lung tissue. All receptors come from a man between 65 and 80 years old with non-small cell lung cancer.

Turning to this clonotype: The CDR3 end shows no conserved phenylalanine or tryptophan, and so a read error is likely. This chain uses TRBV11-1 with TRBJ2-1; 10 nucleotides match TRBD1. Germline trimming cut 3 bases from V and 8 bases from J; bases unmatched to any gene: 4. Germline loops: CDR1 SGHAT, CDR2 FQDESV (reference sequence). This CDR3 is 14 amino acids long. The CDR3 sequence is CASSLGTGVDEQFL. Written as DNA, the CDR3 is TGTGCCAGCAGCTTGGGGACAGGGGTCGATGAGCAGTTCTTA.

On this clonotype itself: One end of the junction is discordant with germline, which a read error may explain. This chain joins TRBV11-3 and TRBJ2-2; D remains unclear. CDR3 size: 12 residues. CDR1 SGHNT and CDR2 YENEEA come from the germline V gene. CDR3 sequence reads: CTSCLSAGELFF. The CDR3 nucleotides are TGTACCAGCTGCTTAAGCGCCGGGGAGCTGTTTTTT.

The chain has TRBV11-3 and TRBJ1-1, with a weak D call TRBD1 (5 bases). Trimming stripped 7 bases from V and 4 bases from J, with 16 bases between. The germline CDR1 and CDR2 sequences are SGHNT and YENEEA. This CDR3 comprises 14 residues. The CDR3 loop reads CASTRTGTFTEAFF. The CDR3 nucleotides are TGTGCCAGCACACGGACGGGGACCTTCACTGAAGCTTTCTTT. The entire variable domain, with the rest obtained from reference TRBV11-3 and TRBJ1-1, is as follows: EAGVVQSPRYKIIEKKQPVAFWCNPISGHNTLYWYLQNLGQGPELLIRYENEEAVDDSQLPKDRFSAERLKGVDSTLKIQPAELGDSAVYLCASTRTGTFTEAFFGQGTRLTVV.

As for this clonotype: A read error may produce the germline difference seen at one junction end. The chain carries TRBV29-1 and TRBJ2-6; D is ambiguous. In germline, CDR1 is SQVTM, CDR2 ANQGSEA. The CDR3 spans 14 residues. CDR3 loop: CSVSSISRANVLIF. The CDR3 bases are TGCAGCGTTTCTTCCATCTCTAGGGCCAACGTCCTGATTTTC.

Concerning this clonotype: A junction boundary mismatches the germline segment, possibly from a read error. The V gene is TRBV6-2 or TRBV6-3, the J gene TRBJ1-2; D not certain. This CDR3 is 11 amino acids long. Germline CDR1 and CDR2: MNHEY and SVGEGT. The CDR3 DNA is TGTACCAGCAGTCTCTCATGTGGCTACACCTTC. This sequence encodes CTSSLSCGYTF.

The chain carries TRBV2 and TRBJ2-1; D gene ambiguous. V was shortened by 8 bases and J by 9 bases, with 17 bases between the two germline ends. The V gene's germline CDR1 is SNHLY and CDR2 FYNNEI. This CDR3 has 13 residues. For the CDR3, the DNA is TGTGCCAGCGGAAGGCCAGTGAAAGCTGAGCAGTTCTTC. Encoded protein: CASGRPVKAEQFF.

As to this clonotype: A much bigger clone sits one base away, suggesting this may be a read error. The rearrangement links TRBV12-3 or TRBV12-4 to TRBJ1-5, with TRBD1 matching over 11 bases. CDR3 length: 15 amino acids. The CDR3 sequence: CASRLGTGGRQPQHF. CDR3 sequence (DNA): TGTGCCAGCAGATTAGGGACAGGGGGTCGGCAGCCCCAGCATTTT.

The genes are TRBV11-1 and TRBJ2-7, with 10 bases fitting TRBD1. This CDR3 contains 13 residues. CDR1 and CDR2 from the germline V gene are SGHAT and FQDESV (reference sequence). Unmatched junction bases numbered 3, after V lost 4 bases and J lost 6 bases. CDR3: CASSSGTGVEQYF. The CDR3 coding sequence is TGTGCCAGCAGCTCCGGGACAGGGGTCGAGCAGTACTTC.

Only one count was recorded for this clonotype. An end of the junction differs from the germline gene, which may be a read error. The V and J genes are TRBV7-9 and TRBJ1-6; D uncertain. The CDR3 consists of 12 residues. Germline-derived CDR1 and CDR2 are SEHNR and FQNEAQ (reference sequence). CDR3 loop: CASSNKGSSLNF. DNA of the CDR3: TGTGCCAGCAGCAACAAGGGTTCATCCCTAAACTTT.

Points on this clonotype: Lacking the conserved final phenylalanine or tryptophan, this CDR3 likely reflects a read error. Because the CDR3's place on the DNA is in doubt, the DNA is left out and the CDR3 is given as listed by TCRdb. This chain joins TRBV7-2 and TRBJ2-1; TRBD2, the table's D call, lacks a check against the DNA. With termini counted, the CDR3 has 18 amino acids. Per the germline V gene, CDR1 is SGHTA and CDR2 is FQGNSA. The CDR3 protein is CASSLVAGAPSSYNEQFV.

Note on this clonotype: One end of the junction is discordant with germline, which a read error may explain. The chain joins TRBV12-3 or TRBV12-4 to TRBJ1-2, with D unresolved. This CDR3 contains 13 residues. CDR3 loop: CASNPSENYGYTF. The CDR3 nucleotides read TGTGCCAGCAACCCTTCTGAGAACTATGGCTACACGTTC.

The chain is built from TRBV4-2 and TRBJ2-1, with a weak D call TRBD2 (6 bases). V was cut by 9 bases and J by 9 bases, with 27 bases left in between. Germline V gene data show CDR1 as LGHNA and CDR2 as YNFKEQ. The CDR3 is made up of 16 amino acids. DNA for the CDR3: TGTGCCAGTAGCGGTTTCCTAGCGTGGGCTCACAGTGAGCAGTTCTTC. This encodes CASSGFLAWAHSEQFF.

Turning to this clonotype: Being one base from a much bigger clone, this may be a read error. The genes are TRBV6-5 and TRBJ2-1, with a weak D call TRBD2 (6 bases). Per the germline V gene, CDR1 is MNHEY and CDR2 is SVGAGI. V gave up 2 bases and J gave up 15 bases, with 23 bases separating them. This CDR3 comprises 15 residues. The CDR3, as DNA: TGTGCCAGCAGTTACCTTGGCGGTAGCAGGAGGGCGGCGTTCTTC. The encoded protein is CASSYLGGSRRAAFF.

The gene calls are TRBV20-1 and TRBJ2-5; 10 positions match TRBD2. V gave up 7 bases and J gave up 5 bases; unmatched junction bases: 10. Germline assignment: CDR1 DFQATT and CDR2 SNEGSKA (reference sequence). CDR3 size: 14 residues. CDR3 in DNA: TGCAGTGTTAGGAGGAGCGGGGGGGCGGAGACCCAGTACTTC. Amino acids: CSVRRSGGAETQYF.

The chain couples TRBV12-3 or TRBV12-4 to TRBJ1-2; D is perhaps TRBD1 (6 bases). This CDR3 region has 15 residues. Trimming took 5 bases from V and 3 from J, leaving 16 bases between them. CDR3 nucleotide sequence: TGTGCCAGCAGTCCAACCGGGACACCAGACTATGGCTACACCTTC. This gives the protein CASSPTGTPDYGYTF.

A remark on this clonotype: The missing conserved phenylalanine or tryptophan at the end of this CDR3 makes a read error likely. The limits of the CDR3 on the DNA are not certain, so only TCRdb's listed CDR3 is given. The V call is TRBV14, the J call TRBJ2-5. Germline V gene data show CDR1 as SGHDN and CDR2 as FVKESK. The CDR3 spans 13 amino acids, including both terminal residues. The CDR3 here is CASSRNIEETQYL.

This clonotype was detected only a few times. A read error may account for a junction end that differs from germline. V is TRBV12-3 or TRBV12-4 and J is TRBJ2-7; D perhaps matches TRBD2 (6 bases). CDR3 length: 12 amino acids. The CDR3 DNA is TGTGCCAGCAGTTTTTTCAGACGGGAGCAGTGCTTC. Amino acid sequence: CASSFFRREQCF.

Concerning this clonotype: At one end the junction does not follow the germline gene, possibly because of a read error. The V and J genes are TRBV29-1 and TRBJ2-5, with a possible D match to TRBD1 (5 bases). CDR1 SQVTM and CDR2 ANQGSEA come from the germline V gene. CDR3 length: 16 amino acids. Here the CDR3 reads CSAKPYFQTGQETRYF. CDR3 nucleotides: TGCAGCGCCAAGCCCTACTTCCAAACAGGTCAAGAGACCCGGTACTTC.

About this clonotype itself: A much larger clone sits a single nucleotide away, making a read error possible. V gene TRBV28 combines with J gene TRBJ1-3; no definite D call. This CDR3 is built from 13 residues. CDR1 MDHEN and CDR2 SYDVKM come from the germline V gene. This chain's CDR3 is CASAINSGNTLYF. As DNA, the CDR3 is TGTGCCAGCGCAATTAACTCCGGAAACACCCTATATTTT.

This clonotype was recorded a few times. The chain uses TRBV12-3 or TRBV12-4 and TRBJ1-3; perhaps TRBD1 as D (6 bases). This CDR3 is 18 amino acids long. V shed 9 bases and J shed 0 bases, with 24 bases lying between them. CDR3 bases: TGTGCCAGTAGTCGTCCCGGGACAAGGGTCGGCTCTGGAAACACCATATATTTT. As protein: CASSRPGTRVGSGNTIYF.

Comments on this clonotype: A read error is likely, as this CDR3 ends without the conserved phenylalanine or tryptophan. The chain has TRBV11-2 and TRBJ2-1, with D perhaps matching TRBD1 or TRBD2 (5 bases each). Per the germline V gene, CDR1 is SGHAT and CDR2 is FQNNGV. Trimming removed 4 bases from V and 9 bases from J, with 16 bases in between. The CDR3 is 14 amino acids. The CDR3 sequence is CASSSGTLAGEQFI. CDR3 bases: TGTGCCAGCAGCTCAGGGACCCTCGCCGGTGAGCAGTTCATC.

The chain combines TRBV11-2 with TRBJ2-5, with D perhaps matching TRBD2 (7 bases). The CDR3 loop spans 12 amino acids. The germline V gene has CDR1 SGHAT and CDR2 FQNNGV. CDR3 DNA sequence: TGTGCTATCAGCTGGGGGGGCGAGACCCAGTACTTC. Residues: CAISWGGETQYF.

Notes on this clonotype: A read error may account for a junction end that differs from germline. This chain uses TRBV6-1 with TRBJ2-7; TRBD2 aligns across 8 bases. The CDR3 is made up of 15 amino acids. Looked up from germline, CDR1 is MNHNS and CDR2 is SASEGT. CDR3 protein: CASSEAGGASYGQYF. In nucleotides, the CDR3 is TGTGCCAGTAGTGAGGCGGGGGGCGCATCCTACGGGCAGTACTTC.

On this clonotype: Relative to the germline gene, one junction end is altered; a read error may explain this. V and J are TRBV7-8 and TRBJ2-3; D not resolved. Germline V gives CDR1 SGHVS, CDR2 FQNEAQ. The CDR3 is made up of 14 amino acids. The CDR3 coding sequence is TGTGCCAGCAGCTTAAACTTACGGCAAGATACGCCGTATTTT. Translation gives CASSLNLRQDTPYF.

On this clonotype: It is likely a read error, because the conserved phenylalanine at the end of the CDR3 is missing. The chain recombines TRBV6-1 with TRBJ2-3, with D hard to call. This CDR3 spans 12 amino acids. The germline CDR1 and CDR2 sequences are MNHNS and SASEGT. V lost 6 bases to trimming and J lost 8 bases, with 12 bases between them. The CDR3 protein is CASSEPSCTQYS. CDR3 bases: TGTGCCAGCAGCGAACCCAGTTGTACGCAGTATTCT.

This chain joins TRBV6-2 or TRBV6-3 and TRBJ2-7; D might be TRBD2 (5 bases). The germline V gene encodes CDR1 MNHEY and CDR2 SVGEGT. This CDR3 spans 14 amino acids. V was trimmed by 6 bases and J by 3 bases, leaving 15 bases between them. The DNA for the CDR3 is TGTGCCAGCAGCCTAGCAGGAGTAAGCTACGAGCAGTACTTC. As protein: CASSLAGVSYEQYF.